A single sample is the source of the 15 T cell receptor beta chains below, sequenced in a study of vaccination and CD4 T cells after COVID-19. An Oncomine TCR Beta short-read assay was used to sequence the DNA from cultured CD4+ T cells. TCRdb independently ran MiXCR on the PCR reads; one entry per CDR3 protein. The sample yields some 14,000 distinct CDR3 sequences, around 45% seen once. Treatment of the sample: approximately 9-day PBMC culture with coronavirus spike peptide pools or control peptides (ViraFEST assay). Their target antigens are unknown. This sample comprised CD4+ T cells from blood, cultured in vitro, obtained after SARS-CoV-2 vaccination. These TCRs come from a human donor who had recovered from COVID-19.

The V gene is TRBV6-1, the J gene TRBJ1-2; a weak D match, TRBD1 (5 bases). This CDR3 region has 15 residues. Trimming cost V 2 bases and J 8 bases, with 18 bases left between them. Per germline, CDR1 MNHNS and CDR2 SASEGT. The CDR3 sequence is CASSEYDTPGPGYTF. In DNA form, the CDR3 reads TGTGCCAGCAGTGAATACGACACCCCGGGGCCAGGCTACACCTTC.

A few counts support this clonotype. The chain carries TRBV27 and TRBJ2-3; 7 bases match TRBD2. This CDR3 region has 16 residues. Trimming at V came to 0 bases and at J to 5 bases, leaving 8 bases not matched to a gene. Germline V gene sequence: CDR1 MNHEY, CDR2 SMNVEV (reference sequence). CDR3 coding DNA: TGTGCCAGCAGTTTATCGATTCTACTAGCGCGAGATACGCAGTATTTT. As protein: CASSLSILLARDTQYF.

This rearrangement joins TRBV28 to TRBJ2-7; possibly TRBD2 for D (5 bases). The germline gives CDR1 MDHEN, CDR2 SYDVKM. Trimming took 8 bases from V and 1 from J, leaving 9 bases between them. The CDR3 is made up of 12 amino acids. The CDR3 bases are TGTGCCAGCCTGGCGGGTTCCTACGAGCAGTACTTC. Its protein is CASLAGSYEQYF.

V usage is TRBV10-2 and J usage is TRBJ2-3, with D maybe TRBD2 (5 bases). This CDR3 comprises 14 residues. The germline gives CDR1 WSHSY, CDR2 SAAADI. With 9 bases removed from V and 0 bases from J, the gap between germline ends came to 13 bases. The CDR3 nucleotides are TGCGCCAGTTTTAGCGCTCCCAGCACAGATACGCAGTATTTT. It is translated as CASFSAPSTDTQYF.

This clonotype was detected once. The chain carries TRBV7-3 and TRBJ2-3; 9 bases are a match to TRBD2. The CDR3 totals 16 residues. In germline, CDR1 is SGHTA, CDR2 FQGTGA. The V segment lost 5 bases and the J segment 4 bases; nucleotides outside the gene matches: 10. The CDR3 is CASSLGTSRLPDTQYF. CDR3 DNA: TGTGCCAGCAGCCTGGGGACTAGCCGGCTTCCAGATACGCAGTATTTT. Combining the CDR3 with reference TRBV7-3 and TRBJ2-3 gives the whole variable domain GAGVSQTPSNKVTEKGKYVELRCDPISGHTALYWYRQSLGQGPEFLIYFQGTGAADDSGLPNDRFFAVRPEGSVSTLKIQRTERGDSAVYLCASSLGTSRLPDTQYFGPGTRLTVL.

This rearrangement joins TRBV7-2 to TRBJ2-3, with TRBD2 matching 8 bases. The V gene end was trimmed by 5 bases and the J gene end by 3 bases; junction bases not matched to a gene: 10. The CDR3 contains 16 residues. Germline values: CDR1 SGHTA, CDR2 FQGNSA. CDR3: CASSPSRAGGTDTQYF. DNA of the CDR3: TGTGCCAGCAGCCCCTCTAGGGCGGGGGGTACAGATACGCAGTATTTT.

J is TRBJ1-3 and V is TRBV6-1, with D uncertain. The CDR3 has 15 residues. Germline CDR1 MNHNS, CDR2 SASEGT. Trimming shortened V by 8 bases and J by 2 bases, and 16 bases separated the two germline ends. The CDR3 region has the DNA TGTGCCAGCGTCGTGATGTCTCCAGCTGGAAACACCATATATTTT. The encoded protein is CASVVMSPAGNTIYF.

The CDR3 coding sequence is TGTGCCAGCAGACGACCGGGACCTAACACAGATACGCAGTATTTT. This codes for CASRRPGPNTDTQYF. The V and J genes are TRBV6-2 or TRBV6-3 and TRBJ2-3; D might be TRBD1 or TRBD2, each matching 5 bases. The CDR3 is made up of 15 amino acids. Trimming shortened V by 6 bases and J by 2 bases, and 15 bases separated the two germline ends. Germline-derived CDR1 and CDR2 are MNHEY and SVGEGT.

The chain uses TRBV20-1 and TRBJ2-1; 8 bases are a match to TRBD2. Unmatched junction bases numbered 4, after V lost 1 base and J lost 2 bases. Looked up from germline, CDR1 is DFQATT and CDR2 is SNEGSKA (reference sequence). The CDR3 spans 15 residues. The CDR3 loop reads CSARGAGGPYNEQFF. Here the CDR3 DNA reads TGCAGTGCTAGAGGGGCGGGAGGCCCCTACAATGAGCAGTTCTTC.

The chain has TRBV19 and TRBJ1-5; D may be TRBD1 (6 bases). The germline V gene has CDR1 LNHDA and CDR2 SQIVND (reference sequence). Trimming took 3 bases from V and 1 from J, leaving 16 bases between them. The CDR3 is 17 residues long. CDR3 sequence: CASSMPGGGASNQPQHF. In nucleotides, the CDR3 is TGTGCCAGTAGTATGCCCGGGGGCGGTGCAAGCAATCAGCCCCAGCATTTT.

The genes are TRBV6-1 and TRBJ2-5; possible D gene TRBD2, 6 bases. CDR1 MNHNS and CDR2 SASEGT come from the germline V gene. Deletions cut 1 base from V and 2 bases from J, with 14 bases between. The CDR3 loop spans 16 amino acids. The CDR3 region has the DNA TGTGCCAGCAGTGAAGAGTGGTTGGGGGGTCAAGAGACCCAGTACTTC. Its protein is CASSEEWLGGQETQYF.

The chain joins TRBV6-1 to TRBJ2-1, with 9 bases that match TRBD2. J was trimmed by 8 bases and V by 6 bases; bases with no gene match: 14. The CDR3 totals 16 residues. Germline CDR1 is MNHNS and CDR2 is SASEGT. The CDR3 nucleotides read TGTGCCAGCAGCGGAGGGCGGGAGGGTTACAACCATGAGCAGTTCTTC. It translates to CASSGGREGYNHEQFF.

This chain connects TRBV7-3 to TRBJ1-1; possibly TRBD1 for D (5 bases). The CDR3 totals 12 residues. V lost 5 bases to trimming and J lost 3 bases, with 7 bases between them. CDR1 and CDR2 (germline): SGHTA, FQGTGA. The CDR3 spells CASSKGDTEAFF. The CDR3 DNA follows: TGTGCCAGCAGCAAAGGGGACACTGAAGCTTTCTTT.

The J gene is TRBJ1-2, the V gene TRBV20-1; D not certain. V was clipped by 1 base and J by 4 bases, with 7 bases between them. CDR1 is DFQATT and CDR2 is SNEGSKA in the germline V gene (reference sequence). The CDR3 sequence is 12 residues long. CDR3 DNA sequence: TGCAGTGCTAGAGTTTACAGCTATGGCTACACCTTC. This encodes CSARVYSYGYTF.

The V and J genes are TRBV20-1 and TRBJ2-2; D perhaps matches TRBD2 (6 bases). V lost 0 bases and J 0 bases, leaving 8 bases between the germline ends. Germline loops: CDR1 DFQATT, CDR2 SNEGSKA (reference sequence). CDR3 size: 15 residues. In DNA form, the CDR3 reads TGCAGTGCTAGAGAGGCGGGACCGAACACCGGGGAGCTGTTTTTT. Protein: CSAREAGPNTGELFF.